The 18 T cell receptor beta chains given below trace back to one sample, sequenced in a study of cytomegalovirus exposure and HLA in healthy donors. Libraries were prepared by immunoSEQ multiplex PCR; TCRdb keeps only in-frame clonotypes and omits some of them. The table records a few hundred thousand clones, roughly 88% of them present only once. Material: PBMCs. The receptor source for this set is a woman younger than 30 in good health and CMV-seronegative.

The genes are TRBV19 and TRBJ1-1, with D maybe TRBD1 (5 bases). Trimming left V 10 bases short and J 4 bases short, with 16 bases between. The CDR3 covers 13 residues. Per the germline V gene, CDR1 is LNHDA and CDR2 is SQIVND (reference sequence). The CDR3 region is CATREERATEAFF. The CDR3 nucleotides read TGTGCCACCAGGGAGGAACGGGCCACTGAAGCTTTCTTT.

This clone was seen only a few times. This chain links TRBV4-2 with TRBJ1-5; D is undetermined. V shed 4 bases and J shed 8 bases, with 15 bases lying between them. The CDR3 spans 14 residues. From germline, CDR1 is LGHNA and CDR2 YNFKEQ. The CDR3 coding sequence is TGTGCCAGCAGCCTAAATCGAGGCCGTGAGCCCCAGCATTTT. It codes for CASSLNRGREPQHF.

The chain employs TRBV29-1 and TRBJ2-3; D possibly corresponds to TRBD1 (6 bases). Per the germline V gene, CDR1 is SQVTM and CDR2 is ANQGSEA. This CDR3 is 14 amino acids long. Between the trimmed V and J ends, which lost 7 bases and 2 bases, there was a span of 16 bases. The CDR3 DNA follows: TGCAGCGGGGGTGCTGGGGGCGACACAGATACGCAGTATTTT. Its protein product is CSGGAGGDTDTQYF.

V gene TRBV6-1 combines with J gene TRBJ1-2; tentatively, D is TRBD1 (5 bases). The CDR3 is made up of 13 amino acids. The V gene lost 7 bases and the J gene lost 7 bases, with 16 bases spanning the gap. CDR1 and CDR2 (germline): MNHNS, SASEGT. The CDR3 loop reads CASTGPGRAGYTF. The CDR3 coding sequence is TGTGCCAGCACCGGACCCGGCAGGGCTGGCTACACCTTC.

The chain is built from TRBV25-1 and TRBJ2-5; 13 bases align to TRBD2. The V and J ends lost 1 base and 4 bases, in that order; junction bases with no gene match: 3. This CDR3 region has 16 residues. Germline V CDR1 and CDR2: MGHDK, SYGVNS. The CDR3 DNA reads TGTGCCAGCAGTGAATGGGGACTAGCGGGACGAGAGACCCAGTACTTC. It specifies CASSEWGLAGRETQYF.

This chain links TRBV6-5 with TRBJ1-2, with D hard to call. V dropped 6 bases and J dropped 8 bases, with 16 bases sitting between them. CDR3 length equals 13 residues. Germline assignment: CDR1 MNHEY and CDR2 SVGAGI. Written as DNA, the CDR3 is TGTGCCAGCAGCCCCCGGGAGGGAAGGGGCTACACCTTC. This codes for CASSPREGRGYTF.

This chain's CDR3 is CASSLLAGEPYEQYF. CDR3 bases: TGTGCCAGCAGCCTACTAGCGGGAGAGCCCTACGAGCAGTACTTC. The chain carries TRBV7-3 and TRBJ2-7; 11 bases agree with TRBD2. The length of the CDR3 is 15 residues. J was trimmed by 2 bases and V by 5 bases; bases with no gene match: 5. CDR1 and CDR2 from the germline V gene are SGHTA and FQGTGA. The whole variable domain, remainder taken from reference TRBV7-3 and TRBJ2-7, is GAGVSQTPSNKVTEKGKYVELRCDPISGHTALYWYRQSLGQGPEFLIYFQGTGAADDSGLPNDRFFAVRPEGSVSTLKIQRTERGDSAVYLCASSLLAGEPYEQYFGPGTRLTVT.

The V and J genes are TRBV10-3 and TRBJ2-7; 10 nucleotides agree with TRBD2. J lost 1 base, V lost 8 bases, and 5 bases had no gene match. This CDR3 contains 14 residues. Germline values: CDR1 ENHRY, CDR2 SYGVKD. In nucleotides, the CDR3 is TGTGCCATCGGGGGGACTAGCGTGTCCTACGAGCAGTACTTC. It is translated as CAIGGTSVSYEQYF.

This rearrangement joins TRBV5-1 to TRBJ1-1, with TRBD1 identical over 7 bases. The germline V gene has CDR1 SGHRS and CDR2 YFSETQ. CDR3 length: 16 amino acids. V dropped 3 bases and J dropped 8; count of bases not matched to a gene: 16. CDR3 residues: CASSSTGSSSLAEAFF. The CDR3 nucleotides read TGCGCCAGCAGCTCGACAGGGAGCAGCTCCCTAGCAGAAGCTTTCTTT.

The chain recombines TRBV6-5 with TRBJ1-3; tentative D call: TRBD1 (6 bases). CDR1 and CDR2 (germline): MNHEY, SVGAGI. The CDR3 covers 15 residues. Deletions cut 8 bases from V and 0 bases from J, with 14 bases between. CDR3 DNA sequence: TGTGCCAGCGGGGACGGACAGCACTCTGGAAACACCATATATTTT. It translates to CASGDGQHSGNTIYF.

The chain joins TRBV2 to TRBJ2-2; 14 bases map to TRBD2. Germline CDR1 SNHLY, CDR2 FYNNEI. V shed 5 bases and J 0 bases; nucleotides not matched to a gene: 2. The CDR3 spans 17 residues. The CDR3 bases are TGTGCCAGCAGTTCGACTAGCGGGAGGGCGAACACCGGGGAGCTGTTTTTT. Translated, it gives CASSSTSGRANTGELFF. The variable domain in full, with the rest retrieved from reference TRBV2 and TRBJ2-2, is EPEVTQTPSHQVTQMGQEVILRCVPISNHLYFYWYRQILGQKVEFLVSFYNNEISEKSEIFDDQFSVERPDGSNFTLKIRSTKLEDSAMYFCASSSTSGRANTGELFFGEGSRLTVL.

The chain recombines TRBV2 with TRBJ2-3; 7 positions agree with TRBD1. V lost 8 bases to trimming and J lost 2 bases; unmatched junction nucleotides: 10. In germline, CDR1 is SNHLY, CDR2 FYNNEI. CDR3 size: 15 residues. CDR3: CASGPQGQFTDTQYF. The CDR3, as DNA: TGTGCCAGCGGACCACAGGGGCAGTTCACAGATACGCAGTATTTT.

V gene TRBV28 combines with J gene TRBJ2-1; TRBD1 agrees at 9 bases. Germline assignment: CDR1 MDHEN and CDR2 SYDVKM. CDR3 length: 16 amino acids. Germline trimming cut 6 bases from V and 0 bases from J; bases unmatched to any gene: 6. DNA of the CDR3: TGTGCCAGCAGGTACGCGACAGGGGGCTCCTACAATGAGCAGTTCTTC. Protein: CASRYATGGSYNEQFF.

V is TRBV2 and J is TRBJ1-2, with 7 bases identical to TRBD1. Germline CDR1 is SNHLY and CDR2 is FYNNEI. This CDR3 region has 16 residues. V trimming: 2 bases; J trimming: 4 bases; junction bases outside the gene matches: 10. CDR3 sequence: CASSEMVGGGTYGYTF. DNA of the CDR3: TGTGCCAGCAGTGAAATGGTCGGAGGGGGCACCTATGGCTACACCTTC. The full variable domain, with the rest looked up from reference TRBV2 and TRBJ1-2, is EPEVTQTPSHQVTQMGQEVILRCVPISNHLYFYWYRQILGQKVEFLVSFYNNEISEKSEIFDDQFSVERPDGSNFTLKIRSTKLEDSAMYFCASSEMVGGGTYGYTFGSGTRLTVV.

The J gene is TRBJ2-1, the V gene TRBV19; the match to TRBD2 covers 11 bases. The V and J ends lost 5 bases and 7 bases, in that order; junction bases with no gene match: 7. CDR1 is LNHDA, CDR2 SQIVND, per germline (reference sequence). This CDR3 contains 15 residues. CDR3 bases: TGTGCCAGTAGTCCACTAGCGGGAGTAATTAATGAGCAGTTCTTC. It specifies CASSPLAGVINEQFF.

In DNA form, the CDR3 reads TGTGCCAGCAGCCCCCGGACGGACTATCCTATGGGCTACACCTTC. Its translation is CASSPRTDYPMGYTF. The chain uses TRBV28 and TRBJ1-2; unclear D gene. This CDR3 is 15 amino acids long. Between the trimmed V and J ends, which lost 6 bases and 8 bases, there was a span of 22 bases. CDR1 is MDHEN, CDR2 SYDVKM, per germline.

The chain has TRBV7-9 and TRBJ1-3; D remains unclear. V lost 3 bases and J lost 0, with 12 bases in between. The CDR3 runs 16 residues. Germline CDR1 and CDR2: SEHNR and FQNEAQ (reference sequence). The CDR3 DNA is TGTGCCAGCAGCTTGGAAGCGGGAGCCTCTGGAAACACCATATATTTT. Translated: CASSLEAGASGNTIYF.

V is TRBV7-9 and J is TRBJ1-5; no firm D call. From germline, CDR1 is SEHNR and CDR2 FQNEAQ (reference sequence). There are 13 residues in the CDR3. Trimming left V 8 bases short and J 0 bases short, with 8 bases between. This chain's CDR3 is CASRQDSNQPQHF. In DNA form, the CDR3 reads TGTGCCAGCCGCCAGGATAGCAATCAGCCCCAGCATTTT.